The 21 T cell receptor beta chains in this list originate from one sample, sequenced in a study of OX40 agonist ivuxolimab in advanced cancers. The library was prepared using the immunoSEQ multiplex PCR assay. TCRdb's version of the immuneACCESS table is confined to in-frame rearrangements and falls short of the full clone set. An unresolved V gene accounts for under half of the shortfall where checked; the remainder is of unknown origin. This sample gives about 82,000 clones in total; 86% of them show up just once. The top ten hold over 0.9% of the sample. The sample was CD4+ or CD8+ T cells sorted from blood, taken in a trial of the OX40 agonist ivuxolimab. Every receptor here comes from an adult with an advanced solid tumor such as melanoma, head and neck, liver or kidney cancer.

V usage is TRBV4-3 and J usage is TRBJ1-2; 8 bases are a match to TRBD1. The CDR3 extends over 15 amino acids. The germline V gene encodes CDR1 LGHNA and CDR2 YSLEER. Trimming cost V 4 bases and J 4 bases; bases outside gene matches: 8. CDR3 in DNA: TGCGCCAGCAGCCTCGGGGGGACAGGCCTCTATGGCTACACCTTC. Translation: CASSLGGTGLYGYTF.

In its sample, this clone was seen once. The CDR3 bases are TGTGCCACCCTCCGCCCAGGGGAGCCCTACGAGCAGTACTTC. Amino acids: CATLRPGEPYEQYF. The chain couples TRBV6-6 to TRBJ2-7; possibly TRBD1 for D (6 bases). V was shortened by 10 bases and J by 2 bases, with 18 bases between the two germline ends. This CDR3 has 14 amino acids. The germline CDR1 and CDR2 sequences are MNHNY and SVGAGI (reference sequence).

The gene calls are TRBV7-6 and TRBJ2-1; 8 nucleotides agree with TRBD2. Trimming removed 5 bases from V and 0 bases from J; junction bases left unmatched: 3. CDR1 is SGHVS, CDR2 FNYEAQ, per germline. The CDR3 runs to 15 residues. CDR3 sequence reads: CASSPAGVSYNEQFF. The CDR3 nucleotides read TGTGCCAGCAGCCCAGCGGGAGTCTCCTACAATGAGCAGTTCTTC. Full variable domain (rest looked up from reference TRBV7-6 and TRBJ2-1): GAGVSQSPRYKVTKRGQDVALRCDPISGHVSLYWYRQALGQGPEFLTYFNYEAQQDKSGLPNDRFSAERPEGSISTLTIQRTEQRDSAMYRCASSPAGVSYNEQFFGPGTRLTVL.

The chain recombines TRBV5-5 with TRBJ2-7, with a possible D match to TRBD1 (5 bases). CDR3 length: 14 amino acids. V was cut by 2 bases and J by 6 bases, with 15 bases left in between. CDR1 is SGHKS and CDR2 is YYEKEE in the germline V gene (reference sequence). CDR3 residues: CASSLKGSLGEQYF. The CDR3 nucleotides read TGTGCCAGCAGCTTAAAGGGGTCTTTGGGCGAGCAGTACTTC.

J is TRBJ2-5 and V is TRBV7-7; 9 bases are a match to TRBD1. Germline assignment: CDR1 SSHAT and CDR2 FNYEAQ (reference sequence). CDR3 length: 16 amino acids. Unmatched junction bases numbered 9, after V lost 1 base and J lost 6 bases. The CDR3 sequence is CASSLGFGGQGQTQYF. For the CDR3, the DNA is TGTGCCAGCAGCTTAGGCTTCGGGGGACAGGGCCAGACCCAGTACTTC. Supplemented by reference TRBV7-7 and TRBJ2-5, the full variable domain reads GAGVSQSPRYKVTKRGQDVTLRCDPISSHATLYWYQQALGQGPEFLTYFNYEAQPDKSGLPSDRFSAERPEGSISTLTIQRTEQRDSAMYRCASSLGFGGQGQTQYFGPGTRLLVL.

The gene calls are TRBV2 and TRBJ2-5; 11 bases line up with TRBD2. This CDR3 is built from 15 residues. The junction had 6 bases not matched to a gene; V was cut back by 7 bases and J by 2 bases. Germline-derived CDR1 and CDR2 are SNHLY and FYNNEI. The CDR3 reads CASNGLAGEQETQYF. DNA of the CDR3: TGTGCCAGCAACGGACTAGCGGGCGAACAAGAGACCCAGTACTTC.

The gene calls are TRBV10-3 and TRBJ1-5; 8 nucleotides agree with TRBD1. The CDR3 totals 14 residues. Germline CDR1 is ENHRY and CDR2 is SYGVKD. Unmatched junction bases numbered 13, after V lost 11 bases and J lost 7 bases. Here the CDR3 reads CASQDRAKGQPQHF. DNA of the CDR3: TGTGCCTCCCAGGACAGGGCCAAGGGGCAGCCCCAGCATTTT.

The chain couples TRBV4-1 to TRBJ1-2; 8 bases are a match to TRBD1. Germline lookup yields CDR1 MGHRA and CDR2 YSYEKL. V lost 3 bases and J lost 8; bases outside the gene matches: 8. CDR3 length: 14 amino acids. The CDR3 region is CASSQLTRDRGYTF. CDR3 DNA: TGCGCCAGCAGCCAGCTCACCCGGGACAGGGGCTACACCTTC.

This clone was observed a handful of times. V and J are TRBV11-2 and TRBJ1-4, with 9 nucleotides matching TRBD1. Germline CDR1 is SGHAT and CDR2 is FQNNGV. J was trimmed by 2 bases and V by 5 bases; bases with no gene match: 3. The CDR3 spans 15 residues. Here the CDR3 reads CASSRDRGTNEKLFF. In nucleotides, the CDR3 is TGTGCCAGCAGCAGAGACAGGGGGACTAATGAAAAACTGTTTTTT.

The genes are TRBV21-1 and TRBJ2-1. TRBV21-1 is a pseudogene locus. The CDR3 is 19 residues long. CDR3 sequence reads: CASSKEDICRGGPGNEQFF. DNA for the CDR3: TGTGCCAGCAGCAAAGAAGACATTTGCAGGGGGGGGCCCGGCAATGAGCAGTTCTTC.

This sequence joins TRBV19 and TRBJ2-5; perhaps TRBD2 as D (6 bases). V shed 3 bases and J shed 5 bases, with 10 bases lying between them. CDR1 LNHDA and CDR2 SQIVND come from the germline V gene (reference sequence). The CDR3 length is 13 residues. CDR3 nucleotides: TGTGCCAGTAGTATCCGGGAGAGGGAGACCCAGTACTTC. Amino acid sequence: CASSIRERETQYF.

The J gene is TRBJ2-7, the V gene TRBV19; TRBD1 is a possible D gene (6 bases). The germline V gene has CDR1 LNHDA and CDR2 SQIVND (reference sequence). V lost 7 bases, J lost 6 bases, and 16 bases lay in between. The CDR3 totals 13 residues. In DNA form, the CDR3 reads TGTGCCAGTACGCCAGGGGCTTCGGGCGAGCAGTACTTC. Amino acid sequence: CASTPGASGEQYF. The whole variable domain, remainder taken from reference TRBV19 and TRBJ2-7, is DGGITQSPKYLFRKEGQNVTLSCEQNLNHDAMYWYRQDPGQGLRLIYYSQIVNDFQKGDIAEGYSVSREKKESFPLTVTSAQKNPTAFYLCASTPGASGEQYFGPGTRLTVT.

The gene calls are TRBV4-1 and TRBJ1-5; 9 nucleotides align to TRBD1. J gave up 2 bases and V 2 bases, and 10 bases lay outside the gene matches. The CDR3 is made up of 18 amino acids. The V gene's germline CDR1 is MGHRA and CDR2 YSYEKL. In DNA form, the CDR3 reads TGCGCCAGCAGCCAATCCGAAACTACAGGGGGCGGCAATCAGCCCCAGCATTTT. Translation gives CASSQSETTGGGNQPQHF.

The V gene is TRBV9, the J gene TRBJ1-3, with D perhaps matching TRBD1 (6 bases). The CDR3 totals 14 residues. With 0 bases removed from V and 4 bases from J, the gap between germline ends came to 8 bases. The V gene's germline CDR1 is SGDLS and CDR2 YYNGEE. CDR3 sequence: CASSVGTGGNTIYF. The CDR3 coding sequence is TGTGCCAGCAGCGTAGGTACAGGGGGAAACACCATATATTTT. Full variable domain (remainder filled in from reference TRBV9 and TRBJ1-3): DSGVTQTPKHLITATGQRVTLRCSPRSGDLSVYWYQQSLDQGLQFLIQYYNGEERAKGNILERFSAQQFPDLHSELNLSSLELGDSALYFCASSVGTGGNTIYFGEGSWLTVV.

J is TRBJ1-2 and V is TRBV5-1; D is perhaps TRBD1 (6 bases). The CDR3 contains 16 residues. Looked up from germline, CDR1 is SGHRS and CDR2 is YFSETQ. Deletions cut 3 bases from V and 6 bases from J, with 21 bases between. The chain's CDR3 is CASSSDPHRVGDGYTF. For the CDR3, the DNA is TGCGCCAGCAGCTCGGACCCTCACAGGGTAGGAGATGGCTACACCTTC. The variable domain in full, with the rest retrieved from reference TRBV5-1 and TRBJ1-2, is KAGVTQTPRYLIKTRGQQVTLSCSPISGHRSVSWYQQTPGQGLQFLFEYFSETQRNKGNFPGRFSGRQFSNSRSEMNVSTLELGDSALYLCASSSDPHRVGDGYTFGSGTRLTVV.

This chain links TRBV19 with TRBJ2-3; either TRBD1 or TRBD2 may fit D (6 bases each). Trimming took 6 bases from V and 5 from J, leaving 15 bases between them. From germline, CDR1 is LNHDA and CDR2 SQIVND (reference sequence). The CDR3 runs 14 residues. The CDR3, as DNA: TGTGCCAGTAGAGCCGGGGGCCTTGGAGATACGCAGTATTTT. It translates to CASRAGGLGDTQYF.

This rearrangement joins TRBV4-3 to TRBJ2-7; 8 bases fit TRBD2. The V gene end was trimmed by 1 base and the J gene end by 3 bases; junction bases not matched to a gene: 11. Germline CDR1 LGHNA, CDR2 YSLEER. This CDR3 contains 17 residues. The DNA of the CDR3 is TGCGCCAGCAGCCAAGTCGTCTCACTAGCGGAGTTCTACGAGCAGTACTTC. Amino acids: CASSQVVSLAEFYEQYF.

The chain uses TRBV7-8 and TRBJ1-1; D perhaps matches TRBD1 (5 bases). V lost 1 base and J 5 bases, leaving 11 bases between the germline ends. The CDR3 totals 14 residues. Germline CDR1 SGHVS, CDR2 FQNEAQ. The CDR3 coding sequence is TGTGCCAGCAGCTTAGTCGCAGGGTCGACTGAAGCTTTCTTT. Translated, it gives CASSLVAGSTEAFF.

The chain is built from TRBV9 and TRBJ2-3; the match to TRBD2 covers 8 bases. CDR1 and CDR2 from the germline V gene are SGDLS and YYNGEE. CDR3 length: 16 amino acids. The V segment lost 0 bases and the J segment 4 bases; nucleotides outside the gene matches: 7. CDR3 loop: CASSVDRGGSADTQYF. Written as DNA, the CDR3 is TGTGCCAGCAGCGTAGATCGGGGGGGCAGTGCAGATACGCAGTATTTT.

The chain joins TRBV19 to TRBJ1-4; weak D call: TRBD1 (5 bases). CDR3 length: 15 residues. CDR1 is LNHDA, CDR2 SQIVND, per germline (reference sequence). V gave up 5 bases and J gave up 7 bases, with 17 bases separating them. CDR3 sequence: CASSSSQGWAEKLFF. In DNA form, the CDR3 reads TGTGCCAGTAGTTCTTCCCAGGGTTGGGCTGAAAAACTGTTTTTT. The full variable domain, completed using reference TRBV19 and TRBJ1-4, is DGGITQSPKYLFRKEGQNVTLSCEQNLNHDAMYWYRQDPGQGLRLIYYSQIVNDFQKGDIAEGYSVSREKKESFPLTVTSAQKNPTAFYLCASSSSQGWAEKLFFGSGTQLSVL.

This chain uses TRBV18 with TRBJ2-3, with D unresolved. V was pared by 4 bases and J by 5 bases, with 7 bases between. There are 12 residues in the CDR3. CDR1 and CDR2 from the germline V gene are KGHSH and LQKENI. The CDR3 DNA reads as TGTGCCAGCTCACGGTATTTAGATACGCAGTATTTT. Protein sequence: CASSRYLDTQYF.